This T cell receptor beta chain stems from a study of T cell responses to AZD1222 COVID-19 vaccine. Study-wide results and caveats: Sampling captured repertoires only after the peak T cell response.

Assay: immunoSEQ multiplex PCR; the TCRdb copy retains only in-frame clones and omits some. The repertoire holds 150,000 to 200,000 clones, with approximately 93% as singletons. CDR3 length: 13 residues. Trimming left V 5 bases short and J 1 base short, with 7 bases between. CDR1 is MNHEY, CDR2 SVGEGT, per germline. As for this clone: The antigen is undetermined.

This receptor was obtained from an adult in good health. Specimen: peripheral blood, collected on day 0 of AZD1222 vaccination. The chain uses TRBV6-2 or TRBV6-3 and TRBJ2-3, with D hard to call. The CDR3, as DNA: TGTGCCAGCAGTACCCCTCGCACAGATACGCAGTATTTT. Translation gives CASSTPRTDTQYF.